This TCR beta chain was profiled in a study of blood T cell repertoires in COVID-19. At the level of the study: The samples span acute and convalescent COVID-19 from the United States, Italy and Spain. Sources were T cells, B-cell-depleted T cells, or PBMCs; the material itself was cDNA or gDNA.

In the original workflow: Reference gene primers were amplified, and this amplification served to estimate nucleated cell counts. Sequencing was performed with immunoSEQ multiplex PCR; in TCRdb, only in-frame clones are kept and a portion is missing. V and J calls and clone size follow that table, whereas D and trimming were derived from the DNA. The sample includes more than 100,000 clones, 84% of them seen just once. Cohorts were based on clinical histories the participants reported. The CDR3 totals 16 residues. Germline values: CDR1 LGHNA, CDR2 YNFKEQ. The V segment lost 5 bases and the J segment 1 base; nucleotides outside the gene matches: 11.

This chain uses TRBV4-2 with TRBJ2-7, with 7 bases fitting TRBD2. The receptor was derived from a woman younger than 45 who had recovered from COVID-19. Sequencing input: PBMCs or T cells enriched from blood (not recorded which). DNA for the CDR3: TGTGCCAGCAGCTTACTAAGCGGGGACCCGTCCTACGAGCAGTACTTC. Its protein product is CASSLLSGDPSYEQYF.